The text below deals with one TCR beta chain. Authors' processing steps: How many nucleated cells were present was estimated from reference gene primer amplification. TCRdb's copy holds only in-frame clones and misses some; the assay was immunoSEQ multiplex PCR. V, J and clone size reflect that table, while D and trimming were determined from the DNA. In the table there are 150,000 to 200,000 clones, about 82% of which are singletons. This sample is drawn from a study of blood T cell repertoires in COVID-19. Background on the study: Researchers got acute and convalescent COVID-19 samples from the United States, Italy and Spain.

The CDR3 runs 19 residues. Trimming removed 2 bases from V and 3 bases from J; junction bases left unmatched: 10. CDR1 is SGHTA and CDR2 is FQGNSA in the germline V gene. The sequencing sample was made of peripheral blood. This chain uses TRBV7-2 with TRBJ2-3; 14 bases line up with TRBD2. The TCR sequence derives from a man in his fifties with active or convalescent COVID-19. The CDR3 protein is CASSLMGLAGVGSTDTQYF. The CDR3 DNA reads as TGTGCCAGCAGCTTAATGGGACTAGCGGGAGTGGGTTCGACAGATACGCAGTATTTT.